Listed below are T cell receptor beta chains from one sample, sequenced in a study of shared clonotypes between healthy human individuals. Measured with immunoSEQ multiplex PCR; TCRdb has only the in-frame clones, and not every one. The table records millions of clones, around 95% of them present only once. The sample taken for sequencing was naive CD4+ T cells sorted from blood. These receptors were taken from a man aged 18 to 29 in good health. CDR3s include the opening cysteine and the closing phenylalanine or tryptophan. Fields, in order: clone size, J gene, V gene, D gene, CDR3 DNA, CDR3 protein. The D gene is left open where the match is weak. Size is stated for part of the rows, as once, few or many counts, or as a class when the clone is expanded.

clone_size: .; j_call: TRBJ2-3; v_call: TRBV9; d_call: TRBD2; cdr3_nt: TGTGCCAGCAGCGTATTGGCGGGAGGGGGCACAGATACGCAGTATTTT; cdr3_aa: CASSVLAGGGTDTQYF
clone_size: .; j_call: TRBJ2-3; v_call: TRBV5-1; d_call: .; cdr3_nt: TGCGCCAGCAGCTCGGGAGTCAGCACAGATACGCAGTATTTT; cdr3_aa: CASSSGVSTDTQYF
clone_size: few; j_call: TRBJ1-6; v_call: TRBV4-1; d_call: .; cdr3_nt: TGCGCCAGCAGCCAAGTTCAGGGCTTAGATTCACCCCTCCACTTT; cdr3_aa: CASSQVQGLDSPLHF
clone_size: .; j_call: TRBJ2-3; v_call: TRBV11-2; d_call: .; cdr3_nt: TGTGCCAGCAGCTCCAGAGGGTTTCAGTATTTT; cdr3_aa: CASSSRGFQYF
clone_size: .; j_call: TRBJ2-7; v_call: TRBV18; d_call: .; cdr3_nt: TGTGCCAGCTCACCACTCTACCAGTCCTACGAGCAGTACTTC; cdr3_aa: CASSPLYQSYEQYF
clone_size: .; j_call: TRBJ2-7; v_call: TRBV5-1; d_call: TRBD2; cdr3_nt: TGCGCCAGCAGCTTGGGGGCTAGCGGGAGAGGAGGCGAGCAGTACTTC; cdr3_aa: CASSLGASGRGGEQYF
clone_size: once; j_call: TRBJ1-6; v_call: TRBV6-1; d_call: .; cdr3_nt: TGTGCCAGCACAGTACAGGTTATGGCAAATTCACCCCTCCACTTT; cdr3_aa: CASTVQVMANSPLHF
clone_size: .; j_call: TRBJ2-2; v_call: TRBV7-3; d_call: .; cdr3_nt: TGTGCCAGCAGCCCCTCGGCTTCGAACACCGGGGAGCTGTTTTTT; cdr3_aa: CASSPSASNTGELFF
clone_size: .; j_call: TRBJ2-7; v_call: TRBV6-5; d_call: .; cdr3_nt: TGTGCCAGCAGTTCCAACAGGGCTGGGGCCTACGAGCAGTACTTC; cdr3_aa: CASSSNRAGAYEQYF
clone_size: .; j_call: TRBJ1-2; v_call: TRBV7-9; d_call: .; cdr3_nt: TGTGCCAGCAGATTAACTTTTAGACGGAATGGTGGCTACACCTTC; cdr3_aa: CASRLTFRRNGGYTF
clone_size: .; j_call: TRBJ1-5; v_call: TRBV2; d_call: .; cdr3_nt: TGTGCCAGCACCCAGGCGGGGGATCAGCCCCAGCATTTT; cdr3_aa: CASTQAGDQPQHF
clone_size: .; j_call: TRBJ1-2; v_call: TRBV6-5; d_call: TRBD1; cdr3_nt: TGTGCCAGCAGTGAGGGACAGCACGGCTACACCTTC; cdr3_aa: CASSEGQHGYTF
clone_size: .; j_call: TRBJ1-1; v_call: TRBV11-2; d_call: .; cdr3_nt: TGTGCCAGCAGAAGACCCGGGACTTCGAACACTGAAGCTTTCTTT; cdr3_aa: CASRRPGTSNTEAFF
clone_size: .; j_call: TRBJ2-1; v_call: TRBV20-1; d_call: .; cdr3_nt: TGCAGTGGACAGGACGATGAGCAGTTCTTC; cdr3_aa: CSGQDDEQFF
clone_size: .; j_call: TRBJ1-5; v_call: TRBV18; d_call: .; cdr3_nt: TGTGCCAGCTCACCCGAGGTTGGCAATCAGCCCCAGCATTTT; cdr3_aa: CASSPEVGNQPQHF
clone_size: .; j_call: TRBJ2-7; v_call: TRBV10-1; d_call: .; cdr3_nt: TGCGCCAGCAGTGGAGTGGGGCCAGCTTTCTACTTC; cdr3_aa: CASSGVGPAFYF
clone_size: .; j_call: TRBJ2-7; v_call: TRBV6-5; d_call: TRBD1; cdr3_nt: TGTGCCAGCAGTGAGGAAGGGACAGCCTACGAGCAGTACTTC; cdr3_aa: CASSEEGTAYEQYF
clone_size: .; j_call: TRBJ2-7; v_call: TRBV30; d_call: .; cdr3_nt: TGTGCCTGGAGCGGCGGTAACTACGAGCAGTACTTC; cdr3_aa: CAWSGGNYEQYF
clone_size: .; j_call: TRBJ2-3; v_call: TRBV4-1; d_call: TRBD2; cdr3_nt: TGCGCCAGCAGCCAAGAGGCTAGCGGGAGAAGCACAGATACGCAGTATTTT; cdr3_aa: CASSQEASGRSTDTQYF
clone_size: .; j_call: TRBJ2-7; v_call: TRBV6-5; d_call: TRBD1; cdr3_nt: TGTGCCAGCAGACGCACCGGGACAGGCCACGAGCAGTACTTC; cdr3_aa: CASRRTGTGHEQYF